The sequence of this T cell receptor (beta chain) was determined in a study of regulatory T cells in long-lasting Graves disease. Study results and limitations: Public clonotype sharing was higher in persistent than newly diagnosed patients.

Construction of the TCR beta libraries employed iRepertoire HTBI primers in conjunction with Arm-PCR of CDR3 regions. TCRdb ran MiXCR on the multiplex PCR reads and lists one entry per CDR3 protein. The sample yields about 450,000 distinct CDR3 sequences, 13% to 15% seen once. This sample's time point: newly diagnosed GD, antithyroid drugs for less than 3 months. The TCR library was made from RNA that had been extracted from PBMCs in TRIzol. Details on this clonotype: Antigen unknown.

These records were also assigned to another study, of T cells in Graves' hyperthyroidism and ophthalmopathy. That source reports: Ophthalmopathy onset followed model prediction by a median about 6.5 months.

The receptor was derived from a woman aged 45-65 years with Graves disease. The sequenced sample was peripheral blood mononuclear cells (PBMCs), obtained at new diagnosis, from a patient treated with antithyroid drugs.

CDR3 sequence: CASSLKSGGQNEKLFF. CDR3 DNA sequence: TGTGCCAGCAGCTTAAAATCGGGGGGGCAGAATGAAAAACTGTTTTTT. The V and J genes are TRBV7-9 and TRBJ1-4; a possible D gene is TRBD1 (6 bases). Deletions cut 2 bases from V and 5 bases from J, with 15 bases between. Germline CDR1 reads SEHNR; CDR2 reads FQNEAQ (reference sequence). CDR3 length: 16 amino acids.